One T cell receptor (beta chain) is described in this entry. The antigen remains undetermined. The junction differs from germline at one of its ends, possibly a read error. The sample comes from a study of tumor-infiltrating lymphocytes in primary liver carcinoma. The overall study: The neoplasms were of stage T1-T3 N0M0, with dimensions of about 4.2 to 10 cm across.

Notes on the study in general: Tumor-adjacent and tumor-blood pairs showed less overlap than tumor region pairs.

The germline V gene encodes CDR1 SGHAT and CDR2 FQNNGV. This CDR3 contains 15 residues. The authors made TCR beta cDNA from 400 to 550 ng total RNA with a constant-region primer. Modified slightly, ARM-PCR produced TCR beta libraries over three nested multiplex PCR rounds. Use of TRBV1-TRBV30 forward primers with a C-beta reverse primer characterized the first two PCR rounds, which lasted around 10 cycles each. Each CDR3 protein gets one entry after TCRdb re-called the multiplex PCR reads with MiXCR. Altogether about 100,000 distinct CDR3 sequences are present, 68% being singletons, with the ten largest covering around 30%. The source material, about 18-33 mg of unsorted bulk tissue, was used to co-extract RNA and DNA.

The rearrangement joins TRBV11-2 to TRBJ2-2, with 10 nucleotides matching TRBD2. The TCR sequence derives from a man in his forties with primary liver carcinoma and hepatitis B virus infection. Sample: tumor-adjacent normal liver tissue. The CDR3 protein is CASGPSGRGTGELFF. CDR3 DNA sequence: TGTGCCAGCGGCCCAAGCGGGAGGGGTACCGGGGAACTGTTTTTT.